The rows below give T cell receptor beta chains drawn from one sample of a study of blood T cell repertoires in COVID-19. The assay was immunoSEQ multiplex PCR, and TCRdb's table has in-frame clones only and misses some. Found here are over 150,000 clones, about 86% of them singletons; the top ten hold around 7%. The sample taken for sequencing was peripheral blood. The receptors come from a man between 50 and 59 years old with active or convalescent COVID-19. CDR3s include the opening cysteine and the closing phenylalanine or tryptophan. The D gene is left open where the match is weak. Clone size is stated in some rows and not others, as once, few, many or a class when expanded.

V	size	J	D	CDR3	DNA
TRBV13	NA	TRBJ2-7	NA	CASSLGYYSSPEPEQYF	TGTGCCAGCAGCTTAGGCTACTACTCCAGCCCCGAGCCCGAGCAGTACTTC
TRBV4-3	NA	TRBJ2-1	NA	CASSQEGAGNEQFF	TGCGCCAGCAGCCAAGAGGGGGCAGGCAATGAGCAGTTCTTC
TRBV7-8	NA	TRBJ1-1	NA	CASSPLRNTEAFF	TGTGCCAGCAGCCCTCTGAGGAACACTGAAGCTTTCTTT
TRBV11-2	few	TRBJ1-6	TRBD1	CASSLGQGSNSPLHF	TGTGCCAGCAGCTTAGGACAGGGAAGTAATTCACCCCTCCACTTT
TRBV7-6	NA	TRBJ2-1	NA	CASSLGGTEQFF	TGTGCCAGCAGCTTAGGTGGGACAGAGCAGTTCTTC
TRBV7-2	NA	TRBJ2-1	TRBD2	CASSLVVGTSAKQFF	TGTGCCAGCAGCTTAGTAGTCGGGACTAGCGCAAAGCAGTTCTTC
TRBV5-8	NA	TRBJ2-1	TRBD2	CASRNLAGTRNEQFF	TGTGCCAGCAGGAACCTAGCGGGAACTCGGAATGAGCAGTTCTTC
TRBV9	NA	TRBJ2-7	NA	CASSVDGLAQSYEQYF	TGTGCCAGCAGCGTAGACGGCCTAGCTCAATCCTACGAGCAGTACTTC
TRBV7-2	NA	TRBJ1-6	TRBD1	CASSLQGRNSPLHF	TGTGCCAGCAGCCTACAGGGGAGGAATTCACCCCTCCACTTT
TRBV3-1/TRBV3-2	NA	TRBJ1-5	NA	CASSQAGVDQPQHF	TGTGCCAGCAGCCAAGCCGGGGTGGATCAGCCCCAGCATTTT
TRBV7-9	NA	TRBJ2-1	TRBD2	CASSPGLAGGPGAYNEQFF	TGTGCCAGCAGCCCCGGACTAGCGGGGGGTCCGGGTGCGTACAATGAGCAGTTCTTC
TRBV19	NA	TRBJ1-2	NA	CASSMRQAYGYTF	TGTGCCAGTAGTATGCGACAGGCCTATGGCTACACCTTC
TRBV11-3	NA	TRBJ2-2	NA	CASSPGTGGGELFF	TGTGCCAGCAGCCCCGGGACCGGGGGCGGGGAGCTGTTTTTT
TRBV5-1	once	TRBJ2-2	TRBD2	CASRLAGVNTGELFF	TGCGCCAGCAGGTTAGCGGGTGTGAACACCGGGGAGCTGTTTTTT
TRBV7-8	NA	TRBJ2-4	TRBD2	CASSLARLAGENIQYF	TGTGCCAGCAGCTTAGCCCGACTAGCGGGAGAAAACATTCAGTACTTC
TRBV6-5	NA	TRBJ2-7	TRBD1	CASILDRGRYEQYF	TGTGCCAGCATCCTGGACAGGGGACGGTACGAGCAGTACTTC
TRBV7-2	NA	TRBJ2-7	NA	CASKGGGYEQYF	TGTGCCAGCAAGGGAGGGGGATACGAGCAGTACTTC
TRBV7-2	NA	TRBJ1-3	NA	CASSLQGPPGNTIYF	TGTGCCAGCAGCTTACAGGGCCCTCCTGGAAACACCATATATTTT
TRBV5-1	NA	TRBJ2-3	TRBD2	CASSSRTSGERGGQYF	TGCGCCAGCAGCTCCCGGACTAGCGGGGAGAGGGGAGGACAGTATTTT
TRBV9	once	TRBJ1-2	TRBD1	CASRGTGPHYGYTF	TGTGCCAGCAGGGGGACAGGGCCTCACTATGGCTACACCTTC
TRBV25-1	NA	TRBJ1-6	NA	CASTLSVQGYSPLHF	TGTGCCAGCACCCTATCTGTACAGGGCTACTCACCCCTCCACTTT
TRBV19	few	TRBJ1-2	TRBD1	CASSTWTGKGLGYTF	TGTGCCAGTAGTACGTGGACAGGGAAGGGATTGGGCTACACCTTC
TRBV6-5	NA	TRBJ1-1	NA	CASSPDSREAFF	TGTGCCAGCAGCCCAGACAGCCGTGAAGCTTTCTTT
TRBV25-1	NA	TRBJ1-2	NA	CASTQGNYGYTF	TGTGCCAGCACTCAGGGGAACTATGGCTACACCTTC
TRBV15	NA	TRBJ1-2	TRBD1	CATSRDRVNYGYTF	TGTGCCACCAGCAGGGACAGGGTTAACTATGGCTACACCTTC
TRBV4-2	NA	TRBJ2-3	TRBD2	CASSQTLAGSTDTQYF	TGTGCCAGCAGCCAAACACTAGCGGGGAGCACAGATACGCAGTATTTT
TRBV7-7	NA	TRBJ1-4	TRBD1	CASSLGTGMNEKLFF	TGTGCTAGCAGCTTAGGGACAGGGATGAATGAAAAACTGTTTTTT
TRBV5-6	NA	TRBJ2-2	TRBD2	CASSGRLAGGPGELFF	TGTGCCAGCAGCGGTCGGCTAGCGGGAGGGCCAGGCGAGCTGTTTTTT
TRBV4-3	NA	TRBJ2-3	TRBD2	CASSQVISGGVADTQYF	TGCGCCAGCAGCCAAGTAATTAGCGGGGGGGTGGCAGATACGCAGTATTTT
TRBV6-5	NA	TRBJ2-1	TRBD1	CASRPRDRGYNEQFF	TGTGCCAGCAGACCCCGGGACAGGGGATACAATGAGCAGTTCTTC
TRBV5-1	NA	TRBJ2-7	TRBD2	CASSFGEGEQYF	TGCGCCAGCAGCTTTGGGGAGGGCGAGCAGTACTTC
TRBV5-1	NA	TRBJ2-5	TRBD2	CASSLGPGLAGQETQYF	TGCGCCAGCAGCTTGGGGCCGGGACTAGCGGGACAAGAGACCCAGTACTTC
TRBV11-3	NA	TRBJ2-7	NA	CASIYNGGESYEQYF	TGTGCCAGCATCTATAACGGGGGAGAGTCCTACGAGCAGTACTTC
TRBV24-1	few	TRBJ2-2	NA	CATSGPGPGVDTGELFF	TGTGCCACCAGCGGCCCCGGTCCGGGAGTCGATACCGGGGAGCTGTTTTTT
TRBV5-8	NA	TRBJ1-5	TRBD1	CASSFPGGIGNQPQHF	TGTGCCAGCAGCTTTCCAGGGGGTATCGGCAATCAGCCCCAGCATTTT
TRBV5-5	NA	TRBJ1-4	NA	CASSFSRGDEKLFF	TGTGCCAGCAGCTTTTCCAGGGGTGACGAAAAACTGTTTTTT
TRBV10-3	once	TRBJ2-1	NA	CAIKCIRRWNEQFF	TGTGCCATCAAGTGTATAAGGCGGTGGAATGAGCAGTTCTTC
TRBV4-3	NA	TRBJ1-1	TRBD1	CASSQEDRSTEAFF	TGCGCCAGCAGCCAAGAGGACAGGAGCACTGAAGCTTTCTTT
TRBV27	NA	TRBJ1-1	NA	CASSSYRETEAFF	TGTGCCAGCAGTTCATACAGGGAGACTGAAGCTTTCTTT
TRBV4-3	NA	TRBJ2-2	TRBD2	CASSQDFFAVMTSGERNGELFF	TGCGCCAGCAGCCAAGATTTTTTTGCAGTAATGACTAGCGGGGAAAGGAACGGGGAGCTGTTTTTT
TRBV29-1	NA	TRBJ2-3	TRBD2	CSADMVSGTDTQYF	TGCAGCGCCGACATGGTTAGCGGGACAGATACGCAGTATTTT
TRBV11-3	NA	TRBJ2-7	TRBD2	CASSLTWGLAGPEQYF	TGTGCCAGCAGCTTAACCTGGGGGCTAGCGGGACCCGAGCAGTACTTC
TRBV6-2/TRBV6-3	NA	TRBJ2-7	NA	CASSEVGSYEQYF	TGTGCCAGCAGTGAGGTAGGATCCTACGAGCAGTACTTC
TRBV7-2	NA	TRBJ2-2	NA	CASSKLNTGELFF	TGTGCCAGCAGCAAACTTAACACCGGGGAGCTGTTTTTT
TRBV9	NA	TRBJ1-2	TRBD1	CASSVGTGGFLPDNYGYTF	TGTGCCAGCAGCGTAGGGACAGGGGGCTTCCTACCCGATAACTATGGCTACACCTTC
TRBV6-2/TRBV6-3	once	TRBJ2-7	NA	CASSYSYEADEQYF	TGTGCCAGCAGTTACTCGTACGAGGCGGACGAGCAGTACTTC
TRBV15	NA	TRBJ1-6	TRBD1	CATSREPGGSSPLHF	TGTGCCACCAGCAGAGAACCAGGGGGCAGTTCACCCCTCCACTTT
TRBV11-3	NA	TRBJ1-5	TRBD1	CASSLDLAGGSNQPQHF	TGTGCCAGCAGCTTAGATCTGGCAGGGGGTAGCAATCAGCCCCAGCATTTT
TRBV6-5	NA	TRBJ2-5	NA	CASTYPASETQYF	TGTGCCAGCACCTACCCAGCGAGTGAGACCCAGTACTTC
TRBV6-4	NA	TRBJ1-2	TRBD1	CASSDSGQAAGYTF	TGTGCCAGCAGTGACTCAGGACAGGCTGCTGGCTACACCTTC
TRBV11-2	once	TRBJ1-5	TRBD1	CASSPPTGDWASGQPQHF	TGTGCCAGCAGCCCACCCACAGGGGATTGGGCTTCGGGTCAGCCCCAGCATTTT
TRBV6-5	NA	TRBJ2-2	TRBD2	CASRRTSGNTGELFF	TGTGCCAGCAGGCGGACTAGCGGGAACACCGGGGAGCTGTTTTTT
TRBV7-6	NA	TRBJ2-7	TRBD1	CASSQPGQGAYEQYF	TGTGCCAGCAGCCAACCCGGACAGGGGGCCTACGAGCAGTACTTC
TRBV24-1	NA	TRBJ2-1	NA	CATSRGQTYNEQFF	TGTGCCACCAGTCGAGGACAGACCTACAATGAGCAGTTCTTC
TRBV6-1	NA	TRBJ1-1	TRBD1	CASSEVPTGSTEAFF	TGTGCCAGCAGTGAAGTCCCGACAGGGAGCACTGAAGCTTTCTTT
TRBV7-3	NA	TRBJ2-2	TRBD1	CASSRDRDTGELFF	TGTGCCAGCAGCCGGGACAGGGACACCGGGGAGCTGTTTTTT
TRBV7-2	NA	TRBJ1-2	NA	CASSLGEGYGYTF	TGTGCCAGCAGCTTAGGGGAGGGCTATGGCTACACCTTC
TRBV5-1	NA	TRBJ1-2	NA	CASSLGGRDYGYTF	TGCGCCAGCAGCTTGGGTGGCAGGGACTATGGCTACACCTTC